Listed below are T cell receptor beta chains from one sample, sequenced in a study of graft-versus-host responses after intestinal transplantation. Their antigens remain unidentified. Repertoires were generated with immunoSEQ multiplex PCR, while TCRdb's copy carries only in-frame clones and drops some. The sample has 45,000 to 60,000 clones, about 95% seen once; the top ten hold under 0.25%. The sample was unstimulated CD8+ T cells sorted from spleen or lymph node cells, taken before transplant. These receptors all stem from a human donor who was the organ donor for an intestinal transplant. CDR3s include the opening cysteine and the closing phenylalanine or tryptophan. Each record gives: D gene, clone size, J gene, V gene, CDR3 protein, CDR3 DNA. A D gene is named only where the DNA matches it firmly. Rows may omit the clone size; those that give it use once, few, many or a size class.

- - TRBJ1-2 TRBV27 CASSSAPAAFYGYTF TGTGCCAGCAGTTCGGCCCCGGCGGCTTTCTATGGCTACACCTTC
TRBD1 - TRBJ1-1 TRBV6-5 CASSSGQGGSEAFF TGTGCCAGCAGCTCTGGACAGGGGGGCAGTGAAGCTTTCTTT
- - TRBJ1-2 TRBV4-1 CASSQSDLVDGYTF TGCGCCAGCAGCCAATCCGACCTCGTAGATGGCTACACCTTC
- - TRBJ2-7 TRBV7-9 CASSFPGPAYEQYF TGTGCCAGCAGCTTTCCGGGCCCAGCCTACGAGCAGTACTTC
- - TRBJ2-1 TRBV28 CASSSSTEGGVWYNEQFF TGTGCCAGCAGTTCCTCCACGGAGGGGGGTGTGTGGTACAATGAGCAGTTCTTC
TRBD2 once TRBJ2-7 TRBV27 CASSTLAGRYEQYF TGTGCCAGCAGTACCCTAGCGGGCCGCTACGAGCAGTACTTC
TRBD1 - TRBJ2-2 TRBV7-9 CASDEWTGGISPSTGELFF TGTGCCAGCGATGAATGGACAGGGGGAATATCACCTTCGACCGGGGAGCTGTTTTTT
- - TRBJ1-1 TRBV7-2 CASSLAIWGQNTEAFF TGTGCCAGCAGCTTAGCGATCTGGGGGCAGAACACTGAAGCTTTCTTT
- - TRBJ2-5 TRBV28 CASSFVETQYF TGTGCCAGCAGTTTTGTGGAGACCCAGTACTTC
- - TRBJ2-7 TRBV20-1 CSVEATEQYF TGCAGTGTTGAGGCGACCGAGCAGTACTTC
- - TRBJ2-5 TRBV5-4 CASSDRQDQETQYF TGTGCCAGCAGCGACCGACAGGACCAAGAGACCCAGTACTTC
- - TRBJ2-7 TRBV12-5 CASGAGQAYEQYF TGTGCTAGTGGTGCAGGACAAGCCTACGAGCAGTACTTC
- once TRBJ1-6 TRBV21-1 CARRAESLSSYNSPLHF TGTGCCAGACGAGCGGAATCTTTAAGCTCCTATAATTCACCCCTCCACTTT
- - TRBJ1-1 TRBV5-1 CASSLGPGTSTEAFF TGCGCCAGCAGCTTGGGTCCAGGTACGAGCACTGAAGCTTTCTTT
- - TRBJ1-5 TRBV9 CASSVVGGIKGQPQHF TGTGCCAGCAGCGTAGTTGGGGGAATCAAGGGTCAGCCCCAGCATTTT